The entry below gives a single T cell receptor beta chain sequence along with its context. Its antigen is not identified. What was amplified from RNA transcripts were TCR beta CDR3 regions. An initial round of RT-PCR targeting the TCR CDR3 relied on the HTBI primer set. TCRdb reprocessed the multiplex PCR reads with MiXCR, giving one entry per CDR3 protein. The table shows 600,000 to 650,000 distinct CDR3 sequences, with 20% to 25% occurring only once. This record comes from a study of T cells in Graves' hyperthyroidism and ophthalmopathy. General study points: The model made its ophthalmopathy prediction, and onset followed a median roughly 6.5 months later. Blood also contained most expanded thyroid clonotypes above 0.001.

CDR3 length: 14 residues. The V gene's germline CDR1 is DFQATT and CDR2 SNEGSKA (reference sequence). V lost 1 base to trimming and J lost 0 bases, with 9 bases between them. The authors took PBMCs from 9.5 to 10 ml fresh peripheral blood. The sequence derives from a man aged 25-45 years with Graves' ophthalmopathy. The material sequenced was blood. The chain has TRBV20-1 and TRBJ1-1; D gene uncertain. CDR3 DNA sequence: TGCAGTGCTAGAGGGACGTCCATGAACACTGAAGCTTTCTTT. Translation: CSARGTSMNTEAFF.